The TCR beta chain described here comes from a study of Graves' ophthalmopathy and Graves' hyperthyroidism. Study results and caveats: With a specificity of roughly 72% and a sensitivity of 60% to 71%, the model predicted ophthalmopathy progression.

The V gene's germline CDR1 is MGHDK and CDR2 SYGVNS. This CDR3 contains 12 residues. V lost 4 bases and J 5 bases, leaving 6 bases between the germline ends. As to this clonotype: Its antigen is undetermined.

The authors amplified TCR beta CDR3 regions, and they did so from RNA transcripts for repertoire sequencing. Second-round multiplex PCR came after first-round RT-PCR with HTBI primers. Each CDR3 protein is one row after TCRdb ran MiXCR on the multiplex PCR reads. The profile shows over 650,000 distinct CDR3 sequences, about two fifths of them singletons. This chain connects TRBV25-1 to TRBJ1-3; maybe TRBD1 (5 bases). This TCR was recovered from an adult man with Graves' ophthalmopathy. Material for sequencing was peripheral blood. The CDR3 sequence is CASSGQRNTIYF. The CDR3 nucleotides are TGTGCCAGCAGTGGACAGAGAAACACCATATATTTT.